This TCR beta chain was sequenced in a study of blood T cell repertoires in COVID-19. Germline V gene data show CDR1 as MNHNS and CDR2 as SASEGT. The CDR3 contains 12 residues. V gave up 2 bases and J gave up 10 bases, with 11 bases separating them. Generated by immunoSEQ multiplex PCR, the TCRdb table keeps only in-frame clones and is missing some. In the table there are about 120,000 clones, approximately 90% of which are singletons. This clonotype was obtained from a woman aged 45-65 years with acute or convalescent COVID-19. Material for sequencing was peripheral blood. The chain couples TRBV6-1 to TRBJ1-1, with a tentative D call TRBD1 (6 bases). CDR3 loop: CASSERMGAAFF. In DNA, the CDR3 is TGTGCCAGCAGTGAACGAATGGGGGCAGCTTTCTTT.